These 10 T cell receptor beta chains originate from one sample sequenced in a study of identical twins. Each CDR3 protein is one row after TCRdb ran MiXCR on the 5' RACE reads. The sample gives roughly 260,000 distinct CDR3 sequences, around 15% of which show up once; 8.8% is in the top ten. The sequenced material came from memory (CD45RO+) T cells sorted from blood. The receptors here all came from a woman in her late teens or twenties in good health.

The chain couples TRBV27 to TRBJ1-1; D gene unclear. CDR1 is MNHEY and CDR2 is SMNVEV in the germline V gene (reference sequence). This CDR3 is built from 14 residues. Deletions cut 5 bases from V and 0 bases from J, with 10 bases between. The CDR3 spells CASSPRALNTEAFF. CDR3 coding DNA: TGTGCCAGCAGTCCTAGGGCCCTGAACACTGAAGCTTTCTTT.

V and J are TRBV20-1 and TRBJ2-5; D is uncertain. Deletions cut 5 bases from V and 5 bases from J, with 6 bases between. Per the germline V gene, CDR1 is DFQATT and CDR2 is SNEGSKA (reference sequence). The CDR3 has 10 residues. CDR3 nucleotide sequence: TGCAGTGCTGTCAAGGAGACCCAGTACTTC. Protein sequence: CSAVKETQYF.

This clonotype was observed a handful of times. The rearrangement joins TRBV11-2 to TRBJ1-1; TRBD1 matches at 8 bases. The germline V gene has CDR1 SGHAT and CDR2 FQNNGV. The CDR3 is 16 amino acids. V shed 3 bases and J 0 bases; nucleotides not matched to a gene: 6. The CDR3 DNA reads TGTGCCAGCAGCTTCAGACAGGGGACTATGAACACTGAAGCTTTCTTT. This encodes CASSFRQGTMNTEAFF.

The genes are TRBV28 and TRBJ2-1, with D possibly being TRBD2 (5 bases). CDR3 length equals 14 residues. Trimming stripped 6 bases from V and 3 bases from J, with 12 bases between. Germline V gives CDR1 MDHEN, CDR2 SYDVKM. CDR3 protein: CASSPGFHYNEQFF. CDR3 bases: TGTGCCAGCAGCCCGGGATTCCACTACAATGAGCAGTTCTTC.

This clonotype was counted only a few times. The chain has TRBV20-1 and TRBJ2-5, with a possible D match to TRBD1 (5 bases). Trimming took 1 base from V and 1 from J, leaving 10 bases between them. The CDR3 has 14 residues. Germline V gene sequence: CDR1 DFQATT, CDR2 SNEGSKA (reference sequence). CDR3 DNA: TGCAGTGCTAGAGGCCAGGGATTCCAAGAGACCCAGTACTTC. It is translated as CSARGQGFQETQYF.

The table lists this clonotype with a few counts. The chain employs TRBV24-1 and TRBJ2-2, with a weak D call TRBD1 (5 bases). Trimming left V 3 bases short and J 4 bases short, with 11 bases between. The CDR3 consists of 15 residues. Per the germline V gene, CDR1 is KGHDR and CDR2 is SFDVKD. CDR3 in DNA: TGTGCCACCAGTGATGCGACAGAACTCACCGGGGAGCTGTTTTTT. Amino acid sequence: CATSDATELTGELFF.

There are many counts of this clonotype. The chain couples TRBV5-1 to TRBJ2-1; D is perhaps TRBD2 (7 bases). This CDR3 has 15 amino acids. Germline loops: CDR1 SGHRS, CDR2 YFSETQ. V lost 0 bases to trimming and J lost 4 bases, with 11 bases between them. CDR3 amino acids: CASSLVGGRYNEQFF. In DNA form, the CDR3 reads TGCGCCAGCAGCTTGGTGGGGGGGCGATACAATGAGCAGTTCTTC.

This clonotype was counted between two and nine times. The rearrangement joins TRBV19 to TRBJ2-1; D call uncertain. Germline V CDR1 and CDR2: LNHDA, SQIVND (reference sequence). The CDR3 has 11 amino acids. The V gene lost 5 bases and the J gene lost 9 bases, with 8 bases spanning the gap. The CDR3 coding sequence is TGTGCCAGTAGTGACTGGCGTGAGCAGTTCTTC. This sequence encodes CASSDWREQFF.

This clonotype was counted many times. This rearrangement joins TRBV10-3 to TRBJ2-3; 7 bases align to TRBD2. CDR1 is ENHRY, CDR2 SYGVKD, per germline. The J segment lost 5 bases and the V segment lost 5 bases, leaving 19 bases of the junction unmatched. This CDR3 comprises 18 residues. The CDR3 sequence: CAISRRHTGRETGDTQYF. The CDR3 nucleotides read TGTGCCATCAGTCGACGCCATACCGGGCGGGAGACGGGAGATACGCAGTATTTT.

In its sample, this clonotype was seen a few times. The V gene is TRBV9, the J gene TRBJ2-5; D unclear. V was clipped by 0 bases and J by 4 bases, with 10 bases between them. This CDR3 comprises 14 residues. CDR1 SGDLS and CDR2 YYNGEE come from the germline V gene. The CDR3 reads CASSVAELRETQYF. The CDR3 DNA is TGTGCCAGCAGCGTAGCGGAATTAAGAGAGACCCAGTACTTC.